A selection of T cell receptor beta chains follows, all from one sample in a study of response to subunit inactivated influenza vaccine. MiXCR, run by TCRdb on the RT-PCR reads, gives a single entry per CDR3 protein. The table shows about 540,000 distinct CDR3 sequences, with approximately 24% occurring only once. Separately, the same data were catalogued under a study of T cells expressing NK-cell markers.

The source material was CD4+ T cells sorted from PBMCs, sampled roughly 13 days after vaccination. The receptors stem from a man in his forties or fifties who received an inactivated influenza vaccine. Both conserved end residues are part of each CDR3. A D gene is named only where the DNA matches it firmly. A row's size may be missing; if present it is once, few, many or a size class.

j_call	v_call	clone_size	d_call	cdr3_aa
TRBJ1-4	TRBV30	NA	TRBD1	CAWSVRRGLGEKLFF
TRBJ2-2	TRBV12-3/TRBV12-4	many	TRBD2	CASSIFSGSNTGELFF
TRBJ1-1	TRBV6-2/TRBV6-3	NA	NA	CASREPGTQNTEAFF
TRBJ2-3	TRBV7-2	few	TRBD2	CASSLGLANTDTQYF
TRBJ1-1	TRBV7-2	many	TRBD1	CASSLNRGHTEAFF
TRBJ2-7	TRBV20-1	few	TRBD1	CSADRTGRYYEQYF
TRBJ2-2	TRBV28	few	NA	CASSLLIIAGTNTGELFF
TRBJ1-2	TRBV2	NA	NA	CASRLTDYGYTF
TRBJ2-7	TRBV5-1	once	TRBD1	CASSRQRTGFHEQYF
TRBJ2-5	TRBV7-9	NA	NA	CASSSTGGGQETQYF
TRBJ1-2	TRBV20-1	many	NA	CSARASANYGYTF
TRBJ2-7	TRBV30	few	NA	CAWSVFGGDEQYF
TRBJ2-7	TRBV6-2/TRBV6-3	NA	NA	CASSRVILQYF
TRBJ2-1	TRBV20-1	NA	NA	CSARSLENEQFF
TRBJ2-2	TRBV6-2/TRBV6-3	NA	NA	CAIKGGANTGELFF
TRBJ1-1	TRBV29-1	few	TRBD1	CSADIRGLVTEAFF
TRBJ2-4	TRBV7-2	NA	TRBD1	CASSFRTGEAKNIQYF
TRBJ2-5	TRBV20-1	NA	NA	CSALGVEWETQYF
TRBJ2-1	TRBV10-3	few	NA	CAITNRYDGRNEQFF
TRBJ1-1	TRBV7-9	NA	NA	CASSLEGPNTEAFF
TRBJ2-1	TRBV29-1	NA	NA	CSVELVNEQFF
TRBJ2-7	TRBV6-1	NA	NA	CASRVRTALTYEQYF
TRBJ1-1	TRBV20-1	NA	NA	CSARGGERGTEAFF
TRBJ2-2	TRBV2	NA	TRBD2	CASSVLAGGDTGELFF
TRBJ2-1	TRBV28	NA	NA	CASDTGTPNNEQFF
TRBJ2-3	TRBV4-3	NA	TRBD2	CASSVTSGDTQYF
TRBJ2-5	TRBV9	many	TRBD1	CASSVGTGGGETQYF
TRBJ2-7	TRBV24-1	NA	NA	CATSDKTGNPDEQYF
TRBJ2-7	TRBV10-3	NA	TRBD1	CAISESGQRAYEQYF
TRBJ2-7	TRBV20-1	few	TRBD2	CSASRLAGAREQYF
TRBJ2-2	TRBV4-1	NA	NA	CASSQLTSRGPEGTGELFF
TRBJ2-1	TRBV4-1	NA	NA	CASSQMTVGDSRQFF
TRBJ2-2	TRBV12-3/TRBV12-4	NA	TRBD2	CASTGTSGGRYGELFF
TRBJ2-2	TRBV21-1	NA	NA	CASSTVAGENTGELFF
TRBJ2-1	TRBV5-1	NA	NA	CASSSKIPGPRMGNEQFF
TRBJ2-2	TRBV19	few	NA	CASSWIGQLTGELFF
TRBJ2-3	TRBV20-1	NA	TRBD2	CSAKKLAGDTDTQYF
TRBJ1-5	TRBV29-1	few	NA	CSVLRNNQPQHF
TRBJ2-3	TRBV28	NA	TRBD2	CASSGGGPTDTQYF
TRBJ2-7	TRBV7-8	NA	NA	CASSLPNGDEQYF
TRBJ1-5	TRBV4-3	NA	TRBD1	CASSQDRGRDQPQHF
TRBJ2-6	TRBV28	NA	TRBD1	CASRDGTGVVSGANVLTF
TRBJ2-3	TRBV3-1	few	TRBD2	CASSQRPGLAGRTDTQYF
TRBJ2-3	TRBV24-1	NA	NA	CATSVSDTQYF
TRBJ2-3	TRBV15	many	TRBD2	CATSRDKAGEGTQYF
TRBJ1-2	TRBV10-3	NA	TRBD1	CAISESADRAYGYTF
TRBJ2-1	TRBV4-1	NA	TRBD1	CASSQKSVNTGVNEQFF
TRBJ1-1	TRBV5-1	few	NA	CASSYSGAGNEAFF
TRBJ1-6	TRBV7-9	few	TRBD1	CASSSGQDHSPLHF
TRBJ2-7	TRBV6-1	NA	TRBD2	CASLPAGGYEQYF
TRBJ1-1	TRBV6-2/TRBV6-3	NA	NA	CASSRSAEAFF
TRBJ1-4	TRBV12-3/TRBV12-4	NA	NA	CASSFSTQNEKLFF
TRBJ1-1	TRBV29-1	NA	NA	CSVGSLNTEAFF